This TCR beta chain was recorded in a study of a mutant IDH1 vaccine in newly diagnosed glioma (dated by TCRdb to 2020 to 2022). Some background on the complete study: The approximately 33 treated patients were roughly 62% male and roughly 40% female, with a mean age of 40.4 years. For exploratory analyses, longitudinal TCRB deep sequencing was carried out in roughly 25 treated patients wherever samples were available. Six visits were used for peripheral blood collection: V03 (baseline), V05, V07, V10, V12 and V13. Before enrollment, most patients had been given radiochemotherapy with temozolomide as standard therapy, while the rest had received either radiotherapy alone or temozolomide alone. Results and caveats for the whole study, not just this receptor: Selection of PBMC samples for TCRB deep sequencing was based on availability. The authors stated that sample limitations prevented analyses of patient blood samples from being reproduced. Vaccine-induced immune responses across multiple MHC alleles were detected in approximately 94% of patients. Changes in the top peripheral T cell clonotypes picked up by TCRB sequencing did not appear to be linked to pseudoprogression.

Based on the germline V gene, the CDR1 and CDR2 sequences are SQVTM and ANQGSEA. Its CDR3 holds 13 amino acids, cysteine through phenylalanine. The read is trimmed to its CDR3 DNA, 39 bases read in frame from base 1. At the junction V is shortened by 6 bases and J by 0 bases, with 6 bases in between. This specimen's time point label, per the study, means: baseline, week 1 (first vaccination visit). The sample's treatment or condition label, in plain terms: pre-vaccination baseline after standard-of-care therapy. Donors had newly diagnosed WHO grade 3 or 4 IDH1-mutant astrocytomas with loss of nuclear ATRX. The samples were drawn from NOA16, a multicentre, single-arm, open-label phase I trial in Germany that tested a mutant IDH1 peptide vaccine in humans for the first time. Visit V03 blood draws served as the baseline sample for immunogenicity testing. The DNeasy Blood and Tissue Kit was used to extract genomic DNA from EDTA blood for TCRB sequencing.

The library was made by the immunoSEQ multiplex PCR assay. Following the manufacturer's protocol, the hsTCRB Kit was used to amplify rearranged TCR beta chain sequences. An Illumina MiSeq was used to sequence the TCRB libraries. From the authors' description of their analysis: The proprietary platform of the kit vendor was used for demultiplexing, trimming and gene mapping. TCRdb carries this immuneACCESS record with in-frame sequences only. Its versions omit some clonotypes, under half of them owing to an unresolved V gene in the studies checked, with the rest unexplained. Clonal size and the V and J genes are those of that table, whereas D and trimming came from the DNA. This sample gives about 38,000 clones in total; 80% to 95% of them show up just once. The top ten clones comprise 15% to 20% of the sample. On this clone itself: Its antigen is unknown. No much larger clonotype is one base removed from it; base qualities were not supplied.

The V and J genes are TRBV29-1 and TRBJ2-6, with no D gene named confidently. This clonotype originated in a man aged 18 to 30 with glioma. The sample was PBMCs, taken from a glioma patient treated with radiotherapy, temozolomide or both. At the DNA level, the sequence is TGCAGCGTGACCGACTCTGGGGCCAACGTCCTGACTTTC. This sequence encodes CSVTDSGANVLTF. When the CDR3 is completed using the reference TRBV29-1 and TRBJ2-6 genes on either side, the full variable domain is SAVISQKPSRDICQRGTSLTIQCQVDSQVTMMFWYRQQPGQSLTLIATANQGSEATYESGFVIDKFPISRPNLTFSTLTVSNMSPEDSSIYLCSVTDSGANVLTFGAGSRLTVL.